These 7 T cell receptor beta chains were all obtained from the same sample, sequenced in a study of cytomegalovirus exposure and HLA in healthy donors. The PCR was carried out with 60 Vbeta primers and 13 Jbeta primers. The table came from immunoSEQ multiplex PCR; TCRdb's copy has only in-frame clones and leaves some out. The table lists about 200,000 clones, 80% to 90% of them singletons. What was sequenced was PBMCs. Receptors originate from a young man in good health and CMV-seronegative.

Concerning this clone itself: Other DNA sequences from this sample encode an identical CDR3 as well. V is TRBV19 and J is TRBJ1-5; 10 positions agree with TRBD1. This CDR3 comprises 15 residues. V gave up 3 bases and J gave up 4 bases; unmatched junction bases: 3. The germline CDR1 and CDR2 sequences are LNHDA and SQIVND (reference sequence). CDR3 in amino acids: CASSIDRGRNQPQHF. The CDR3 DNA is TGTGCCAGTAGTATCGACAGGGGGCGAAATCAGCCCCAGCATTTT.

The rearrangement joins TRBV6-5 to TRBJ2-5; D possibly corresponds to TRBD2 (5 bases). The germline CDR1 and CDR2 sequences are MNHEY and SVGAGI. V shed 2 bases and J shed 2 bases, with 9 bases lying between them. The CDR3 length is 14 residues. The CDR3 region is CASSYRDPQETQYF. The CDR3 DNA follows: TGTGCCAGCAGTTACCGGGATCCACAAGAGACCCAGTACTTC.

This chain uses TRBV28 with TRBJ1-5; 9 positions agree with TRBD1. Unmatched junction bases numbered 8, after V lost 6 bases and J lost 2 bases. The CDR3 length is 16 residues. CDR1 and CDR2 (germline): MDHEN, SYDVKM. CDR3 bases: TGTGCCAGCAGGGACTACAGGGGGCTGGGCAATCAGCCCCAGCATTTT. This codes for CASRDYRGLGNQPQHF.

This chain uses TRBV5-6 with TRBJ1-1; 7 bases align to TRBD1. CDR3 length: 15 residues. V trimming: 3 bases; J trimming: 4 bases; junction bases outside the gene matches: 9. Germline V lookup: CDR1 SGHDT, CDR2 YYEEEE. CDR3 protein: CASSWAGQQVTEAFF. CDR3 nucleotide sequence: TGTGCCAGCAGCTGGGCGGGACAGCAGGTCACTGAAGCTTTCTTT.

This clone was picked up one time. The rearrangement uses TRBV5-1 and TRBJ2-7; the match to TRBD1 covers 8 bases. Unmatched junction bases numbered 11, after V lost 4 bases and J lost 5 bases. CDR3 length equals 15 residues. The germline V gene has CDR1 SGHRS and CDR2 YFSETQ. The CDR3 DNA is TGCGCCAGCAGCCGGGACAGGTTCGATCTGAACGAGCAGTACTTC. Translating gives CASSRDRFDLNEQYF.

The V call is TRBV7-9, the J call TRBJ2-7; D uncertain. Germline V CDR1 and CDR2: SEHNR, FQNEAQ (reference sequence). The V end was cut by 8 bases, the J end by 2 bases, with 10 bases between. The CDR3 runs to 12 residues. The CDR3 is CASSDKTYEQYF. The DNA of the CDR3 is TGTGCCAGCTCTGACAAGACCTACGAGCAGTACTTC.

This chain connects TRBV11-2 to TRBJ2-7, with D perhaps TRBD1 (5 bases). The CDR3 loop spans 14 amino acids. Germline lookup yields CDR1 SGHAT and CDR2 FQNNGV. Trimming took 1 base from V and 5 from J, leaving 12 bases between them. CDR3 nucleotides: TGTGCCAGCAGCTTAGCTGCAGGGTGGGACGAGCAGTACTTC. This sequence encodes CASSLAAGWDEQYF.